The 14 T cell receptor beta chains below all came from one sample that was sequenced in a study of blood T cell repertoires in COVID-19. TCRdb's copy holds only in-frame clones and misses some; the assay was immunoSEQ multiplex PCR. The table has about 63,000 clones, around 90% seen once. The sequencing input was peripheral blood. Receptor source: a human donor in a cohort sampled during active COVID-19.

The gene calls are TRBV11-3 and TRBJ1-1, with unresolved D. This CDR3 region has 13 residues. Per germline, CDR1 SGHNT and CDR2 YENEEA. The V end lost 3 bases, the J end lost 0 bases, and 5 bases lay between the germline ends. The CDR3 DNA sequence: TGTGCCAGCAGCTTCGGGTTGAACACTGAAGCTTTCTTT. Protein product: CASSFGLNTEAFF.

The CDR3 nucleotides read TGTGCCAGCAGTGAATCTGACAGGGCTCCCGGGGAGCTGTTTTTT. It encodes CASSESDRAPGELFF. This sequence joins TRBV6-1 and TRBJ2-2; 7 bases align to TRBD1. The germline V gene has CDR1 MNHNS and CDR2 SASEGT. Trimming at V came to 2 bases and at J to 6 bases, leaving 6 bases not matched to a gene. CDR3 size: 15 residues.

This chain uses TRBV7-9 with TRBJ1-3; 10 positions match TRBD1. The CDR3 extends over 15 amino acids. Unmatched junction bases numbered 6, after V lost 8 bases and J lost 2 bases. CDR1 and CDR2 from the germline V gene are SEHNR and FQNEAQ (reference sequence). CDR3 coding DNA: TGTGCCAGCGCCTCCGGACAGGGGGCTGGAAACACCATATATTTT. Translation: CASASGQGAGNTIYF.

The V call is TRBV18, the J call TRBJ1-1; no firm D call. The V and J ends lost 8 bases and 3 bases respectively, with 16 bases between them. The CDR3 covers 14 residues. Germline lookup yields CDR1 KGHSH and CDR2 LQKENI. The CDR3 loop reads CASTVFGGDTEAFF. In DNA form, the CDR3 reads TGTGCCAGCACCGTTTTTGGCGGGGACACTGAAGCTTTCTTT.

This clone was picked up a small number of times. This chain connects TRBV2 to TRBJ2-7; D ambiguous. Trimming cost V 7 bases and J 5 bases, with 18 bases left between them. The CDR3 runs to 14 residues. Germline CDR1 and CDR2: SNHLY and FYNNEI. CDR3 residues: CASTRQPLVDEQYF. In DNA, the CDR3 is TGTGCCAGCACTCGACAACCCCTCGTGGACGAGCAGTACTTC.

This chain uses TRBV20-1 with TRBJ2-3; TRBD1 matches at 9 bases. J gave up 3 bases and V 3 bases, and 4 bases lay outside the gene matches. The germline gives CDR1 DFQATT, CDR2 SNEGSKA (reference sequence). The CDR3 consists of 14 residues. The CDR3: CSASMGTGTDTQYF. CDR3 sequence (DNA): TGCAGTGCTAGTATGGGGACAGGGACAGATACGCAGTATTTT.

The table lists this clone with a count of one. The chain is built from TRBV6-5 and TRBJ2-1; TRBD1 might be the D (6 bases). The germline V gene has CDR1 MNHEY and CDR2 SVGAGI. CDR3 length: 14 amino acids. Trimming removed 4 bases from V and 5 bases from J, with 12 bases in between. The CDR3: CASSFRTGHNEQFF. CDR3 bases: TGTGCCAGCAGTTTCAGAACAGGGCACAATGAGCAGTTCTTC.

This chain uses TRBV18 with TRBJ2-7, with D possibly TRBD1 on 6 matching bases. Germline CDR1 KGHSH, CDR2 LQKENI. CDR3 length: 14 residues. With 2 bases removed from V and 2 bases from J, the gap between germline ends came to 10 bases. CDR3 in DNA: TGTGCCAGCTCACCAAACAGGGCACCCTACGAGCAGTACTTC. It specifies CASSPNRAPYEQYF.

This clone came up once. The genes are TRBV25-1 and TRBJ2-7; TRBD1 aligns across 8 bases. The CDR3 has 17 residues. J gave up 3 bases and V 7 bases, and 17 bases lay outside the gene matches. Germline V gene lookup returns CDR1 MGHDK and CDR2 SYGVNS. The CDR3 reads CASKLPRRDRRLYEQYF. The CDR3 DNA reads TGTGCCAGCAAACTACCTCGTCGGGACAGGAGACTCTACGAGCAGTACTTC.

In its sample, this clone was seen a few times. This sequence joins TRBV6-5 and TRBJ2-1; D may be TRBD2 (6 bases). The germline V gene encodes CDR1 MNHEY and CDR2 SVGAGI. The CDR3 has 15 residues. V was clipped by 5 bases and J by 3 bases, with 14 bases between them. CDR3 amino acids: CASSPRGAGYNEQFF. The CDR3 bases are TGTGCCAGCAGTCCCCGGGGAGCGGGCTACAATGAGCAGTTCTTC.

The chain is built from TRBV7-2 and TRBJ2-7; D possibly corresponds to TRBD1 (6 bases). Germline CDR1 and CDR2: SGHTA and FQGNSA. Trimming pared 7 bases from V and 0 bases from J, leaving 10 bases between. The CDR3 runs to 13 residues. The DNA of the CDR3 is TGTGCCAGCAATTGGGACACCTCCTACGAGCAGTACTTC. It specifies CASNWDTSYEQYF.

V and J are TRBV28 and TRBJ1-1; D not resolved. The CDR3 spans 12 residues. Between the trimmed V and J ends, which lost 0 bases and 5 bases, there was a span of 4 bases. Per the germline V gene, CDR1 is MDHEN and CDR2 is SYDVKM. CDR3 coding DNA: TGTGCCAGCAGTTTATGGCAGACTGAAGCTTTCTTT. Its protein product is CASSLWQTEAFF. Together with reference TRBV28 and TRBJ1-1, the CDR3 gives the full variable domain: DVKVTQSSRYLVKRTGEKVFLECVQDMDHENMFWYRQDPGLGLRLIYFSYDVKMKEKGDIPEGYSVSREKKERFSLILESASTNQTSMYLCASSLWQTEAFFGQGTRLTVV.

V and J are TRBV7-2 and TRBJ2-3, with D perhaps matching TRBD1 (6 bases). This CDR3 is built from 16 residues. Germline loops: CDR1 SGHTA, CDR2 FQGNSA. Trimming shortened V by 5 bases and J by 0 bases, and 15 bases separated the two germline ends. The CDR3 reads CASSLRTDSSTDTQYF. The CDR3 DNA sequence: TGTGCCAGCAGCCTGCGGACAGATTCTAGCACAGATACGCAGTATTTT.

The rearrangement links TRBV4-2 to TRBJ1-1, with D tentatively TRBD1 (5 bases). Germline-derived CDR1 and CDR2 are LGHNA and YNFKEQ. The CDR3 extends over 18 amino acids. Trimming stripped 0 bases from V and 3 bases from J, with 20 bases between. This CDR3 is CASSQDPWRNSGYTEAFF. CDR3 sequence (DNA): TGTGCCAGCAGCCAAGATCCTTGGCGCAACTCAGGGTACACTGAAGCTTTCTTT.